This section outlines one T cell receptor beta chain sequence together with its context. Antigen: not known. This specimen comes from a study of CD8 T cells in Susac syndrome. TEMRA cells underwent FACS enrichment and CD8+ and CD4+ T cells underwent negative isolation. V gave up 3 bases and J gave up 1 base; unmatched junction bases: 3. Germline lookup yields CDR1 MGHDK and CDR2 SYGVNS. The CDR3 sequence is 15 residues long. Study results and limitations: Individuals included in the TCR sequencing and HLA analysis were acknowledged by the study to be relatively few in number.

RNA totalling about 0.45 to 1 ug underwent reverse transcription with random hexamers. One entry per CDR3 protein results from TCRdb running MiXCR on the immunoSEQ multiplex PCR reads. The table lists roughly 200,000 distinct CDR3 sequences, about 95% of them singletons, with about 0.08% in the top ten. This receptor was identified in a human donor with multiple sclerosis. The chain employs TRBV25-1 and TRBJ1-1; 9 nucleotides line up with TRBD1. Material for sequencing was CD4+ T cells from PBMCs. CDR3 protein: CASSEPGQGNTEAFF. The CDR3 nucleotides are TGTGCCAGCAGTGAGCCGGGACAGGGGAACACTGAAGCTTTCTTT.